This entry is about one TCR beta chain. Its antigen is not known. The CDR3 sequence is 13 residues long. V dropped 4 bases and J dropped 6 bases, with 13 bases sitting between them. In germline, CDR1 is MGHDK, CDR2 SYGVNS. This entry belongs to a study of shared clonotypes between healthy human individuals. Whole-study findings and limits: Memory subsets generally showed lower estimated richness than naive subsets. The sharing of roughly 5% of naive CD4 clonotypes was seen across a few donors.

Genomic DNA (from each subset) was split evenly across several immunoSEQ plates. Sorted-subset replicate PCRs used about 0.2 ug of genomic DNA. This amount corresponded to tens of thousands of T cell genomes. Data came from immunoSEQ multiplex PCR; TCRdb stores just in-frame clones and leaves some out. The sample carries some 2.1 million clones, roughly 93% recorded once. Naive CD8 cells comprised CD45RO-negative, CCR7-positively selected cells, excluding terminally differentiated effector memory CD45RA+ cells. The origin of this receptor is a young man in good health. Some clones in this sample may be carry-over from other donors' samples. Sequenced material: naive CD8+ T cells from PBMCs. The chain is built from TRBV25-1 and TRBJ2-7; D perhaps matches TRBD2 (5 bases). The DNA for the CDR3 is TGTGCCAGCAGTGTGGCTAGCTGGGCCGAGCAGTACTTC. Translating gives CASSVASWAEQYF.